This T cell receptor (beta chain) emerged from a study of blood T cell repertoires in COVID-19. Authors' methods: Reference gene primer amplification gave nucleated cell count estimates. Assay used: immunoSEQ multiplex PCR; TCRdb lists only in-frame clones, some missing. The V and J calls and clone size are taken from that table; D and trimming were inferred from the DNA. The table has hundreds of thousands of clones, about 86% seen once; the top ten hold 6.2%. The specimen was peripheral blood. This clonotype was sampled from a man between 60 and 70 years old who had recovered from COVID-19.

The CDR3 here is CASSLQGGNTIYF. CDR3 nucleotides: TGTGCCAGCAGCTTACAGGGGGGAAACACCATATATTTT. The genes are TRBV7-3 and TRBJ1-3; D possibly corresponds to TRBD1 (6 bases). The V end was cut by 2 bases, the J end by 4 bases, with 6 bases between. The germline CDR1 and CDR2 sequences are SGHTA and FQGTGA. The CDR3 has 13 residues.